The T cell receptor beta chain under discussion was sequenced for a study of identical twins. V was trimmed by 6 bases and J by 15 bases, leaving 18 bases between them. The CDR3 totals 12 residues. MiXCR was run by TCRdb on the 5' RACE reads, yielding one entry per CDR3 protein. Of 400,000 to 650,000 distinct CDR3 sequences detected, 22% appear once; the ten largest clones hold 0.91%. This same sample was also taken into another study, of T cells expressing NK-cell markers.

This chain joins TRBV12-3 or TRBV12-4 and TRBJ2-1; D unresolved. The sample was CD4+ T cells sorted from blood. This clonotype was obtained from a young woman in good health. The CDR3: CASSLRRTEMFF. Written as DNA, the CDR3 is TGTGCCAGCAGCCTTAGAAGGACCGAGATGTTCTTC.